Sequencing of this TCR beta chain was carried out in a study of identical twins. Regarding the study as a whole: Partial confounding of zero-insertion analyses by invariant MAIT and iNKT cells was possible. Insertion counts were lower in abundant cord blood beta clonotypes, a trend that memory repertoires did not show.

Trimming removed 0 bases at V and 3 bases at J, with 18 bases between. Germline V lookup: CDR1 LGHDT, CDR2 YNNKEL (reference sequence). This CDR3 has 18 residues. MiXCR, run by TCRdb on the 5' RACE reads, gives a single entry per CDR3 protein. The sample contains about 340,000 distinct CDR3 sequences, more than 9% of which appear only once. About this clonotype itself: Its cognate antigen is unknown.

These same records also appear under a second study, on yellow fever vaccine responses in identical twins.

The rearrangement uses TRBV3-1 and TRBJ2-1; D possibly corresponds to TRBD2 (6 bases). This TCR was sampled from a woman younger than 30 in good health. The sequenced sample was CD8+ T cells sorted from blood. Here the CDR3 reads CASSQEASWGDHYNEQFF. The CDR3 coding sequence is TGTGCCAGCAGCCAAGAGGCCTCATGGGGGGATCACTACAATGAGCAGTTCTTC.